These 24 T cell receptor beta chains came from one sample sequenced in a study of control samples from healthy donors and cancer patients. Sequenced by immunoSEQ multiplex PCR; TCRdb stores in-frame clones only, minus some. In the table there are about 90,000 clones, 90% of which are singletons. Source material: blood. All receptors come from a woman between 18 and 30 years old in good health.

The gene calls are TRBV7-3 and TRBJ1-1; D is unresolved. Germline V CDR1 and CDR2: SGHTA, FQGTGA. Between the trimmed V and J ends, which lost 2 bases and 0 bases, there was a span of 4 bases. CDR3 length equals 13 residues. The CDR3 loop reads CASSLQVNTEAFF. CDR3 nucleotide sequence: TGTGCCAGCAGCTTACAGGTGAACACTGAAGCTTTCTTT.

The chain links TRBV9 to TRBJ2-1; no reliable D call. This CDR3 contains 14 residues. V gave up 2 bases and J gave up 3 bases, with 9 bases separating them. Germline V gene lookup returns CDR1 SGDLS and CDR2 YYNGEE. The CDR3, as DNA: TGTGCCAGCAGCGTTGGGGTTTACTACAATGAGCAGTTCTTC. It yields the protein CASSVGVYYNEQFF.

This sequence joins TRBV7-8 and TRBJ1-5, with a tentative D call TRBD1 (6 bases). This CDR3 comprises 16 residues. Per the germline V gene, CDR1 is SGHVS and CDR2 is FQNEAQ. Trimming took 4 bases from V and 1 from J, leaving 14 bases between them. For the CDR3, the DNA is TGTGCCAGCAGCTCCGCCTCTGGACAGAGCAATCAGCCCCAGCATTTT. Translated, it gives CASSSASGQSNQPQHF.

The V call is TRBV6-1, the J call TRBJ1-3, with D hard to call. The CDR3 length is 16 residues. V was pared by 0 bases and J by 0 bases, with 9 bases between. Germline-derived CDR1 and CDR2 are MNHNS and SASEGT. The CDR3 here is CASSEAGYFSGNTIYF. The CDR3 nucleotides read TGTGCCAGCAGTGAAGCAGGTTATTTCTCTGGAAACACCATATATTTT.

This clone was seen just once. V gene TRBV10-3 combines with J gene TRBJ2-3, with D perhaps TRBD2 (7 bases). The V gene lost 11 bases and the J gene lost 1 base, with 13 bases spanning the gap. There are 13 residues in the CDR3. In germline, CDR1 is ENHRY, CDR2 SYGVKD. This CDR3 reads CAYRAGGTDTQYF. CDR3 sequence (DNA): TGTGCCTACAGGGCGGGGGGCACAGATACGCAGTATTTT.

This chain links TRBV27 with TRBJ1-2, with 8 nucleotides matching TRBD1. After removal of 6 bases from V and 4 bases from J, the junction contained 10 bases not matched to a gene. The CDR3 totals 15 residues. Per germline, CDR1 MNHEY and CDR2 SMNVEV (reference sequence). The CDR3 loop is CASRPQGAIPYGYTF. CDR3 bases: TGTGCCAGCAGACCCCAGGGGGCTATCCCCTATGGCTACACCTTC.

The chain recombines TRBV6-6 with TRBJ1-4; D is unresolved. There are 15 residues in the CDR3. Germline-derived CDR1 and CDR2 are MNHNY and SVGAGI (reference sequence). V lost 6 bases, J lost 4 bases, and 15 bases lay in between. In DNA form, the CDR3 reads TGTGCCAGCAGCTACGGTACGGGCATTAATGAAAAACTGTTTTTT. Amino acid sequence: CASSYGTGINEKLFF.

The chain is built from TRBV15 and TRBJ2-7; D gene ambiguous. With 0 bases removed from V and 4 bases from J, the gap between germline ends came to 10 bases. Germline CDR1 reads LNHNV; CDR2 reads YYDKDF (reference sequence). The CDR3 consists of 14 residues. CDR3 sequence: CATSRDQGIYEQYF. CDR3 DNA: TGTGCCACCAGCAGAGATCAAGGGATTTACGAGCAGTACTTC.

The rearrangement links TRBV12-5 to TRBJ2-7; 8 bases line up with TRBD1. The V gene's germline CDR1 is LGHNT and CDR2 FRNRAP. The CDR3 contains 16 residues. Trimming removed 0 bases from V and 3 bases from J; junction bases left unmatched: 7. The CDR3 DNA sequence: TGTGCTAGTGGTTTGGTACTGGGACAGGAGGGCTACGAGCAGTACTTC. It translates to CASGLVLGQEGYEQYF. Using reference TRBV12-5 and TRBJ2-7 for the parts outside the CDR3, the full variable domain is DARVTQTPRHKVTEMGQEVTMRCQPILGHNTVFWYRQTMMQGLELLAYFRNRAPLDDSGMPKDRFSAEMPDATLATLKIQPSEPRDSAVYFCASGLVLGQEGYEQYFGPGTRLTVT.

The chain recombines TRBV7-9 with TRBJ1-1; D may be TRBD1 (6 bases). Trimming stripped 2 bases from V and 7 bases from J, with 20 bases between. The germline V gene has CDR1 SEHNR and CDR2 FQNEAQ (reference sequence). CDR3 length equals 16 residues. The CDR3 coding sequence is TGTGCCAGCAGCTTAACGGACAGTGGGACGGGGGTTGAAGCTTTCTTT. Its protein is CASSLTDSGTGVEAFF.

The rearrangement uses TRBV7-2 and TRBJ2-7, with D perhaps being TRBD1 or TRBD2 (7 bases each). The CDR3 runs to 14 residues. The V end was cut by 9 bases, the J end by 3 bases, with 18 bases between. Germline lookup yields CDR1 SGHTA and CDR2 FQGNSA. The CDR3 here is CASQPGGDLYEQYF. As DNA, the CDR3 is TGTGCCAGTCAACCAGGGGGGGACCTCTACGAGCAGTACTTC.

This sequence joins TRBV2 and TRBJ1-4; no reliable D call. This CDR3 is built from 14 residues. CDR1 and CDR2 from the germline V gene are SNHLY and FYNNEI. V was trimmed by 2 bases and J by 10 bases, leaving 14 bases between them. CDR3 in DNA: TGTGCCAGCAGTGAAATAAGGGAAAGTGGAAAACTGTTTTTT. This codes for CASSEIRESGKLFF.

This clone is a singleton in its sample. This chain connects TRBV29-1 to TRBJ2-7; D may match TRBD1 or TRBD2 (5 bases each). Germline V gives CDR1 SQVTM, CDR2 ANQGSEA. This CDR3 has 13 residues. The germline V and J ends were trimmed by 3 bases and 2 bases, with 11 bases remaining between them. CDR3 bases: TGCAGCGTTGAGGGGGACGGAACCTACGAGCAGTACTTC. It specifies CSVEGDGTYEQYF.

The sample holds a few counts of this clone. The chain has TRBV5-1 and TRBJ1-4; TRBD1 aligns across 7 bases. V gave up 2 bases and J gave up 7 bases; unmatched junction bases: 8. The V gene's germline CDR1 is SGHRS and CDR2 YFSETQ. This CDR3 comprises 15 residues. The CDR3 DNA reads TGCGCCAGCAGCTTACCGACAGGGAACGGTGAAAAACTGTTTTTT. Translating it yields CASSLPTGNGEKLFF.

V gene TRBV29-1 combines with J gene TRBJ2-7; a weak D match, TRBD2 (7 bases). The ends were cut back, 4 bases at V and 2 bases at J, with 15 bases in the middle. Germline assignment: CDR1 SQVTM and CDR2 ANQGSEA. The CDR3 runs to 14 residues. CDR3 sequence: CSVGEEGGPYEQYF. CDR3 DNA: TGCAGCGTTGGAGAGGAGGGGGGGCCCTACGAGCAGTACTTC.

CDR3 nucleotides: TGTGCCACCAGTGACACCTTAACTCCCAATCAGCCCCAGCATTTT. Amino acid sequence: CATSDTLTPNQPQHF. The rearrangement uses TRBV24-1 and TRBJ1-5; no firm D call. The CDR3 consists of 15 residues. V was shortened by 4 bases and J by 3 bases, with 12 bases between the two germline ends. Per germline, CDR1 KGHDR and CDR2 SFDVKD.

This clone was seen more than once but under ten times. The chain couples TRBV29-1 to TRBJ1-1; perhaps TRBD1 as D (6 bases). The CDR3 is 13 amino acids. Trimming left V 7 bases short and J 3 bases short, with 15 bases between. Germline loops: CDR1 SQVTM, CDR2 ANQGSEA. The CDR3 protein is CSARTGMDTEAFF. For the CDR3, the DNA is TGCAGCGCCCGTACAGGGATGGACACTGAAGCTTTCTTT.

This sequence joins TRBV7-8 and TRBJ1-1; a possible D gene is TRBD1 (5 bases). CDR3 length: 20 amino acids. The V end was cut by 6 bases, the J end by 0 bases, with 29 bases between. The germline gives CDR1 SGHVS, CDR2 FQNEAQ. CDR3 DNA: TGTGCCAGCAGTCGGAGGGCCTCTCGTCTGGGGCTCGAGATGAACACTGAAGCTTTCTTT. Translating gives CASSRRASRLGLEMNTEAFF.

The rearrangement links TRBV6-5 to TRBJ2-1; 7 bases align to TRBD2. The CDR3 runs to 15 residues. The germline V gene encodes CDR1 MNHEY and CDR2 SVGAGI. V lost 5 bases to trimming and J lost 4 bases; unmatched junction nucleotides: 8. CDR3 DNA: TGTGCCAGCAGTCCCGGGAGCGGGGAGTACAATGAGCAGTTCTTC. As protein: CASSPGSGEYNEQFF.

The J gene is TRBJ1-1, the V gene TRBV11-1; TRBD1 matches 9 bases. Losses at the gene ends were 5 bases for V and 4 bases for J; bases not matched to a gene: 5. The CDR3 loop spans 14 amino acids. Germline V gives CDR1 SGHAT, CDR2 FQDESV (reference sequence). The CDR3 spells CASSVTGGSTEAFF. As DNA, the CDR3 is TGTGCCAGCAGCGTGACAGGGGGATCCACTGAAGCTTTCTTT.

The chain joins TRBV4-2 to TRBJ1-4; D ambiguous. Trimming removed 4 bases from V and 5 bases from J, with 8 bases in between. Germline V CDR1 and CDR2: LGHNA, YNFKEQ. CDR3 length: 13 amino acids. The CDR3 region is CASSPPGNEKLFF. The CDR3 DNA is TGTGCCAGCAGCCCCCCCGGGAATGAAAAACTGTTTTTT.

Here the CDR3 reads CASSFRGGTYEQYF. The CDR3 coding sequence is TGTGCCAGCAGTTTCCGGGGGGGCACCTACGAGCAGTACTTC. The chain combines TRBV27 with TRBJ2-7; 8 bases align to TRBD2. The germline V gene has CDR1 MNHEY and CDR2 SMNVEV (reference sequence). V gave up 3 bases and J gave up 2 bases; unmatched junction bases: 3. The CDR3 totals 14 residues.

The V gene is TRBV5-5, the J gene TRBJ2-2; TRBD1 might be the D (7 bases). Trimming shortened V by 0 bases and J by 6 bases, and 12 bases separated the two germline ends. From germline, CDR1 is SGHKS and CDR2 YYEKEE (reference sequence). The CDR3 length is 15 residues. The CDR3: CASSLEVRGAGELFF. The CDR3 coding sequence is TGTGCCAGCAGCTTGGAAGTCAGGGGGGCCGGGGAGCTGTTTTTT.

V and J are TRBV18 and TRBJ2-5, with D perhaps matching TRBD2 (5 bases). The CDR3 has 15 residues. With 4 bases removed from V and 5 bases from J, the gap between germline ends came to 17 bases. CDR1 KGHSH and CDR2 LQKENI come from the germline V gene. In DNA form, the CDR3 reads TGTGCCAGCTCACAACAAGGACTGGCGGCGGAGACCCAGTACTTC. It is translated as CASSQQGLAAETQYF.